This TCR beta chain came from a study of post-analysis software for immune sequencing data (dated by TCRdb to 2015 to 2017). Background on the whole study: The recorded disease courses included relapsing-remitting, secondary progressive and progressive-relapsing multiple sclerosis, and some patients had no subtype annotation. The patient repertoires were compared against about a dozen previously published healthy control repertoires obtained from donors aged about 6 to 28 years. A subset of samples was prepared in parallel using single-end sample barcoding, then pooled and co-amplified after Illumina adapter ligation.

The CDR3 sequence holds 15 residues, the cysteine and phenylalanine included. The only DNA kept is the CDR3, 45 bases in frame from the first base. The germline V and J ends show losses of 6 bases and 8 bases respectively, and no gene match explains 10 bases of the junction. CDR1 SGHTA and CDR2 FQGNSA are derived from the germline V gene. Broad study findings and their caveats: The multiple sclerosis patient group was slightly younger than the control group. Roughly 5 TRBV segments, including TRBV5-6, TRBV5-1 and TRBV20-1, were significantly more frequent in patients than controls. When samples were clustered directly using the F measure, samples prepared in the same batch co-clustered strongly, which prompted a batch-effect correction. Compared with controls, multiple sclerosis patients had significantly lower normalized Chao1 diversity, a finding suggesting substantial peripheral T-cell clonal expansion.

Comments on this clonotype: Its recognized antigen is unknown. Base-call qualities are not available, and no considerably larger clone is one nucleotide away.

To prepare the library, PCR was applied. The sequencer listed for this sample is Illumina HiSeq 2500. To reduce PCR and sequencing biases, unique molecular identifiers were built into the TCR beta cDNA libraries. Some 500,000 cDNA molecules were obtained for every 1 to 10 million input T cells, so each molecule roughly corresponded to one T cell. The patient libraries were prepared and sequenced with the same protocol used for the earlier healthy control dataset. Samples belonging to the same batch were prepared together, multiplexed and sequenced on a shared HiSeq lane. Per the source publication's procedure: MIGEC was used to process the raw barcoded reads, and molecular identifier groups with only a single read were discarded before consensus assembly and CDR3 extraction. Clonotype tables were post-analysed with VDJtools, and diversity was normalized by down-sampling all datasets to the smallest sample size. Repertoire overlap clustering matched CDR3 amino acid but not nucleotide sequences to correct batch-related cross-sample contamination. TCRdb reanalyzed the raw reads on its own, using fastp at Q25 for trimming and MiXCR for clone calling, and kept in-frame beta chains. Entries that share a CDR3 protein sequence are merged under the most common genes and DNA. TCRdb's processing, not the authors', yielded these V and J calls. For this sample the table gives 350,000 to 450,000 distinct CDR3 sequences, of which around 37% were detected only once. Jointly, the top ten make up around 15% of the sample.

TCR beta repertoires were profiled from peripheral blood of over 10 young patients with multiple sclerosis to demonstrate the VDJtools post-analysis software. The multiple sclerosis patients were children and adolescents between roughly 6 and 17 years of age. Recombination connected TRBV7-2 to TRBJ1-6; 7 bases in between match TRBD1. Sequencing was carried out using blood. This sequence was found in a girl aged 10 to 17 with multiple sclerosis. The CDR3 reads as follows: CASSFYRGRDSPLHF. The DNA sequence is as follows: TGTGCCAGCAGTTTCTACAGGGGCCGCGATTCACCCCTCCACTTT.